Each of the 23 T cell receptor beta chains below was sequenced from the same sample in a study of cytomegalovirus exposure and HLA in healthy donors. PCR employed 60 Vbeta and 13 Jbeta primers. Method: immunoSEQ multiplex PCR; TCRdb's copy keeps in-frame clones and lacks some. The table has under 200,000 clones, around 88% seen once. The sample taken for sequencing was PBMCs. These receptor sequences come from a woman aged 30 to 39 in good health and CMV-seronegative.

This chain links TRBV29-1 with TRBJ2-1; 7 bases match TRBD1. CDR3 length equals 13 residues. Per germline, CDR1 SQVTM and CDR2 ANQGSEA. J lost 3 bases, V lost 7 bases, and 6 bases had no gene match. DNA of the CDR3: TGCAGCGGGACCTCAGGGGGCTACAATGAGCAGTTCTTC. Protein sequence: CSGTSGGYNEQFF.

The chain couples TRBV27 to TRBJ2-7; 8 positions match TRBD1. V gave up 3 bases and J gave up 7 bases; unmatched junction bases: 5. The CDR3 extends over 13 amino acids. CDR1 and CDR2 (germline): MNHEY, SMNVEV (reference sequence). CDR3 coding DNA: TGTGCCAGCAGTTTTAACAGGGGGATTGAGCAGTACTTC. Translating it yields CASSFNRGIEQYF.

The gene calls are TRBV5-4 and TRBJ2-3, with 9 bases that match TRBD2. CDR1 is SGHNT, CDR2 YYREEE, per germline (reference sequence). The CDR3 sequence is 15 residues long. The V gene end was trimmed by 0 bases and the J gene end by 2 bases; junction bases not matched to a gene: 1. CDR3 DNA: TGTGCCAGCAGCTTGGAGGGACTAGCCACAGATACGCAGTATTTT. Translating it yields CASSLEGLATDTQYF.

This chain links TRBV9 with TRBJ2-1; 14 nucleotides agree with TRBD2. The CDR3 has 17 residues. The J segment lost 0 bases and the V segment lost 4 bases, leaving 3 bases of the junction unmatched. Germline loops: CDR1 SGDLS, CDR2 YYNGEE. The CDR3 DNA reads TGTGCCAGCAGCCCGACTAGCGGGAGGGACTCCTACAATGAGCAGTTCTTC. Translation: CASSPTSGRDSYNEQFF.

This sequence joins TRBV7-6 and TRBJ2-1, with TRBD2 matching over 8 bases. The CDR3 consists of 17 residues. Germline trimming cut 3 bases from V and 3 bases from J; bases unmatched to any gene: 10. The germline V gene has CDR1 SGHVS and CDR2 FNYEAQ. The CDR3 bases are TGTGCCAGCAGCTTGGACTTAGCGGGGTCCTTCTACAATGAGCAGTTCTTC. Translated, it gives CASSLDLAGSFYNEQFF.

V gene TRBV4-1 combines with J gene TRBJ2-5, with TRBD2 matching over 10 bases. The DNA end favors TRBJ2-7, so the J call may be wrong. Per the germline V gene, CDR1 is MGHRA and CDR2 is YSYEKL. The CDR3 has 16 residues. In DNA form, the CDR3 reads TGCGCCAGCAGCGCAGTCAGCGGGGGGGCCGCCTACGAGCAGTACTTC. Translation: CASSAVSGGAAYEQYF.

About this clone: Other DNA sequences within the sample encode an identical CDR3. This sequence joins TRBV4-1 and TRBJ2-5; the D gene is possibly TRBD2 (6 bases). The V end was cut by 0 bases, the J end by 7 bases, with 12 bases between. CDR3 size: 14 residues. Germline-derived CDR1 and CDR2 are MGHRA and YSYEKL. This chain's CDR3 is CASSQDLRGWTQYF. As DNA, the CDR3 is TGCGCCAGCAGCCAAGATCTCCGGGGGTGGACCCAGTACTTC.

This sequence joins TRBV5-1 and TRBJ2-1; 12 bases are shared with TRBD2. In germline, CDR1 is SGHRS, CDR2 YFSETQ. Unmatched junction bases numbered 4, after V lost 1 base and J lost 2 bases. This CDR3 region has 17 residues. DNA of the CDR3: TGCGCCAGCAGCTTGACCCTAGCGGGGGGGGCCTACAATGAGCAGTTCTTC. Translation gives CASSLTLAGGAYNEQFF.

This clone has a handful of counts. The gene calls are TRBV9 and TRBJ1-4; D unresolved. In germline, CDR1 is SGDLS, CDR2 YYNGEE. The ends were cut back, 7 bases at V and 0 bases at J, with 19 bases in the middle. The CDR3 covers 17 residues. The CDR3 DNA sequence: TGTGCCAGCGGTCGGGGTATGGGGAGATCAACTAATGAAAAACTGTTTTTT. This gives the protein CASGRGMGRSTNEKLFF.

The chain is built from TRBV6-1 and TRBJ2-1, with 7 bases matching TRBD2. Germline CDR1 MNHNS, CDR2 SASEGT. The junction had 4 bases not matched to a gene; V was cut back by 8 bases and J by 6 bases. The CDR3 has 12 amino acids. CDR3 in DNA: TGTGCCAGCTTCGGGGGGATCAATGAGCAGTTCTTC. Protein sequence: CASFGGINEQFF.

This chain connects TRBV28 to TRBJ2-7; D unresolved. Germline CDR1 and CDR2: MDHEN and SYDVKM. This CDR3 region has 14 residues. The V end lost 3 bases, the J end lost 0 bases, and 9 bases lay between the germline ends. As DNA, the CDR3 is TGTGCCAGCAGTTTCTTCAGAAACTCCTACGAGCAGTACTTC. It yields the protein CASSFFRNSYEQYF.

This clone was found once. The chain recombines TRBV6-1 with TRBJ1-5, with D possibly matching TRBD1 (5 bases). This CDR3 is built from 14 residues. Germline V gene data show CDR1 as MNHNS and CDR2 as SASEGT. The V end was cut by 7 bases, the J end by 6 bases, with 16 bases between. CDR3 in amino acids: CASKEEPRGQPQHF. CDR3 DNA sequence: TGTGCCAGCAAAGAGGAACCTAGGGGTCAGCCCCAGCATTTT.

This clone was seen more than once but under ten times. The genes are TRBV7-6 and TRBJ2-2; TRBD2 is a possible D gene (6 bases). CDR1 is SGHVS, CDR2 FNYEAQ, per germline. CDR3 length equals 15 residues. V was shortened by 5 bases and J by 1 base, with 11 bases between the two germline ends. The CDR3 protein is CASSGGMENTGELFF. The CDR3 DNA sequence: TGTGCCAGCAGCGGAGGGATGGAGAACACCGGGGAGCTGTTTTTT.

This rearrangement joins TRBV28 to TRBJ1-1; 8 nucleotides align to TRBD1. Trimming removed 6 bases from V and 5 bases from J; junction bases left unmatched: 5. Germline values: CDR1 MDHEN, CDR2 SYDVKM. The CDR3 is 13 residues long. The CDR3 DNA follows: TGTGCCAGCAGAGGGACAGGATTAACTGAAGCTTTCTTT. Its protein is CASRGTGLTEAFF.

The CDR3 reads CASSRQGTGANVLTF. The CDR3 DNA reads TGTGCCAGCAGCCGTCAGGGAACTGGGGCCAACGTCCTGACTTTC. The rearrangement uses TRBV7-2 and TRBJ2-6, with a weak D call TRBD1 (5 bases). The CDR3 length is 15 residues. Germline V lookup: CDR1 SGHTA, CDR2 FQGNSA. V lost 5 bases, J lost 2 bases, and 10 bases lay in between.

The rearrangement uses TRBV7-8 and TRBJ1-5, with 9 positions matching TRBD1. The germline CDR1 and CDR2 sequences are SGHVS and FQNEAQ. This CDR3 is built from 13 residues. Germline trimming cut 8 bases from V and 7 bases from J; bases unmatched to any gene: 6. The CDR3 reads CASGTGGWQPQHF. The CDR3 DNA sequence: TGTGCCAGCGGAACAGGGGGCTGGCAGCCCCAGCATTTT.

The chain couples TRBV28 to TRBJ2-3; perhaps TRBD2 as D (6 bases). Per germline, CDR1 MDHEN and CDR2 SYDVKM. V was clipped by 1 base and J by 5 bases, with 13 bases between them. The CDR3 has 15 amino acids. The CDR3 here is CASSLSGTPVDTQYF. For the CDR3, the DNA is TGTGCCAGCAGTTTATCAGGGACTCCGGTAGATACGCAGTATTTT.

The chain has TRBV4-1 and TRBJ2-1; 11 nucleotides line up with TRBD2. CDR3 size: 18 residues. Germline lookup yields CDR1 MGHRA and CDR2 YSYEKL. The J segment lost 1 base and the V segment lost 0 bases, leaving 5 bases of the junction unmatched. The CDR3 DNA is TGCGCCAGCAGCCAAGATGGACTAGCGGGCGCTTCCTACAATGAGCAGTTCTTC. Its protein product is CASSQDGLAGASYNEQFF.

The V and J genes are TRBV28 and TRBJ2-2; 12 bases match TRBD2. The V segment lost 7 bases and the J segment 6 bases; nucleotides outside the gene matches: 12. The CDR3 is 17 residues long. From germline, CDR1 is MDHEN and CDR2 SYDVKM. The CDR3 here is CASTTGGLAGLSGELFF. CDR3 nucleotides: TGTGCCAGCACCACAGGTGGACTAGCGGGATTGTCCGGGGAGCTGTTTTTT. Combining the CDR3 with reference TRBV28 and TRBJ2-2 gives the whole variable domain DVKVTQSSRYLVKRTGEKVFLECVQDMDHENMFWYRQDPGLGLRLIYFSYDVKMKEKGDIPEGYSVSREKKERFSLILESASTNQTSMYLCASTTGGLAGLSGELFFGEGSRLTVL.

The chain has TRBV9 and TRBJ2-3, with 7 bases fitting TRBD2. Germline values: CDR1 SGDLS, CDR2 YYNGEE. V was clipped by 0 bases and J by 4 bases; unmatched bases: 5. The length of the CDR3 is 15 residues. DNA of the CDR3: TGTGCCAGCAGCGTAGACGGACTAGTAGCAGATACGCAGTATTTT. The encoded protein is CASSVDGLVADTQYF.

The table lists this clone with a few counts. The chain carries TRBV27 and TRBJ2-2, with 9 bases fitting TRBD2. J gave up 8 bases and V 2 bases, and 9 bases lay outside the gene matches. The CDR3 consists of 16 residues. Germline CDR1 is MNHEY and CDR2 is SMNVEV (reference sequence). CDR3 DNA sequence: TGTGCCAGCAGTTTAGTCGGTAGCGGGAGTTTGGGGGAGCTGTTTTTT. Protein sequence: CASSLVGSGSLGELFF.

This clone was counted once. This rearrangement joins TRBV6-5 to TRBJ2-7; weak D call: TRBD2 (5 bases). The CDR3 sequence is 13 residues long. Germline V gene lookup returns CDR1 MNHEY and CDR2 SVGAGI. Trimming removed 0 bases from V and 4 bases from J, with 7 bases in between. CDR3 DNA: TGTGCCAGCAGTTACTCGACGGGGTACGAGCAGTACTTC. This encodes CASSYSTGYEQYF.

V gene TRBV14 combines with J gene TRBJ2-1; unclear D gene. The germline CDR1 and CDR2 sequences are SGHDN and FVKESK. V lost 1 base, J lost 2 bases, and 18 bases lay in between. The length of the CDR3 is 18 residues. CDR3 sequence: CASSQGFPARWPYNEQFF. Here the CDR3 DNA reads TGTGCCAGCAGCCAAGGTTTCCCTGCCAGGTGGCCCTACAATGAGCAGTTCTTC.